What follows are 23 T cell receptor beta chains derived from one specimen sequenced in a study of metastatic and nonmetastatic thyroid tumors. Ahead of thyroid surgery, no patient had received treatment of any kind. TCRdb used MiXCR to call clones anew from the PCR reads. The sample shows about 92,000 clones, 15% of them seen only once. The sample was blood. These receptors were taken from a female donor with papillary thyroid cancer or a benign thyroid nodule (not recorded which). Some clones in this sample may be carry-over from other donors' samples.

This clone was seen more than once but under ten times. A single base separates this from a much larger clone, so it may be a read error. Other DNA sequences from this sample encode an identical CDR3 as well. This chain connects TRBV29-1 to TRBJ1-1; TRBD1 is a possible D gene (5 bases). Germline CDR1 and CDR2: SQVTM and ANQGSEA. Deletions cut 4 bases from V and 4 bases from J, with 13 bases between. The CDR3 runs 13 residues. The CDR3 DNA follows: TGCAGCGTTGGACAGCGACCGACCACTGAAGCTTTCTTT. It is translated as CSVGQRPTTEAFF.

At least ten counts were recorded for this clone. The chain carries TRBV11-1 and TRBJ2-1, with D tentatively TRBD1 or TRBD2 (6 bases each). The CDR3 contains 16 residues. V was cut by 0 bases and J by 5 bases, with 14 bases left in between. Germline values: CDR1 SGHAT, CDR2 FQDESV (reference sequence). The DNA for the CDR3 is TGTGCCAGCAGCTTAGCTGGGGGGCGATCGAACAATGAGCAGTTCTTC. This codes for CASSLAGGRSNNEQFF.

Details on this clone: This may be a read error, as it is one base from a much larger clone. The genes are TRBV5-1 and TRBJ1-1; D uncertain. Trimming removed 1 base from V and 8 bases from J, with 9 bases in between. Germline CDR1 is SGHRS and CDR2 is YFSETQ. The CDR3 covers 12 residues. In DNA form, the CDR3 reads TGCGCCAGCAGCTTGAAGTCAACAGAAGCTTTCTTT. Translated, it gives CASSLKSTEAFF.

This clone was counted ten times or more. The rearrangement links TRBV7-6 to TRBJ2-2; D might be TRBD1 (5 bases). Trimming cost V 1 base and J 5 bases, with 11 bases left between them. Germline V gene data show CDR1 as SGHVS and CDR2 as FNYEAQ. This CDR3 spans 15 amino acids. The chain's CDR3 is CASSLGGAITGELFF. The DNA for the CDR3 is TGTGCCAGCAGCTTAGGGGGCGCTATTACCGGGGAGCTGTTTTTT.

This clone was found many times. The J gene is TRBJ2-7, the V gene TRBV19, with D tentatively TRBD2 (6 bases). Trimming pared 6 bases from V and 8 bases from J, leaving 17 bases between. CDR1 and CDR2 from the germline V gene are LNHDA and SQIVND (reference sequence). This CDR3 spans 13 amino acids. CDR3 sequence (DNA): TGTGCCAGTAGGACTGATTCTCGGGGGAAGCAGTACTTC. This translates into CASRTDSRGKQYF.

In its sample, this clone was seen many times. The gene calls are TRBV10-2 and TRBJ1-1; tentatively, D is TRBD1 (5 bases). The V and J ends lost 7 bases and 1 base respectively, with 10 bases between them. CDR3 size: 13 residues. Germline V gives CDR1 WSHSY, CDR2 SAAADI. CDR3 sequence reads: CASTMTENTEAFF. The CDR3 nucleotides are TGCGCCAGCACCATGACAGAGAACACTGAAGCTTTCTTT.

This clone was recorded many times. This chain joins TRBV12-3 or TRBV12-4 and TRBJ2-1; possible D gene TRBD1, 6 bases. The CDR3 contains 15 residues. Trimming took 3 bases from V and 2 from J, leaving 11 bases between them. CDR3 sequence: CASSLGASPYNEQFF. CDR3 DNA: TGTGCCAGCAGTTTGGGGGCGTCCCCCTACAATGAGCAGTTCTTC.

At least ten counts were recorded for this clone. V gene TRBV29-1 combines with J gene TRBJ2-1; the match to TRBD1 covers 10 bases. This CDR3 has 12 amino acids. J gave up 6 bases and V 4 bases, and 0 bases lay outside the gene matches. Germline assignment: CDR1 SQVTM and CDR2 ANQGSEA. DNA of the CDR3: TGCAGCGTTGGGACAGGGGGCAATGAGCAGTTCTTC. Translating gives CSVGTGGNEQFF.

The table lists this clone with many counts. This chain joins TRBV20-1 and TRBJ2-7; tentatively, D is TRBD2 (5 bases). Germline V gene sequence: CDR1 DFQATT, CDR2 SNEGSKA (reference sequence). The CDR3 length is 13 residues. Deletions cut 2 bases from V and 4 bases from J, with 12 bases between. As DNA, the CDR3 is TGCAGTGCTAGAAGGCCCGGGAAGTACGAGCAGTACTTC. It encodes CSARRPGKYEQYF.

There are many counts of this clone. The gene calls are TRBV6-2 or TRBV6-3 and TRBJ1-3; TRBD1 agrees at 8 bases. Unmatched junction bases numbered 6, after V lost 7 bases and J lost 10 bases. This CDR3 is 12 amino acids long. Germline-derived CDR1 and CDR2 are MNHEY and SVGEGT. This CDR3 reads CASTDRGGTIYF. CDR3 coding DNA: TGTGCCAGCACCGACAGGGGCGGGACCATATATTTT.

This clone has a handful of counts. Possible read error: a much larger clone is one base away. The gene calls are TRBV7-2 and TRBJ2-5; 10 bases match TRBD2. Unmatched junction bases numbered 10, after V lost 4 bases and J lost 5 bases. The CDR3 length is 16 residues. From germline, CDR1 is SGHTA and CDR2 FQGNSA. CDR3 nucleotides: TGTGCCAGCAGCTCACCCCTTAGCGGGGGGCGGGAGACCCAGTACTTC. Its protein is CASSSPLSGGRETQYF.

This clone was counted ten times or more. A clone one base away is much larger, so this may be a read error. The V gene is TRBV28, the J gene TRBJ1-4; the D is unclear. Germline lookup yields CDR1 MDHEN and CDR2 SYDVKM. CDR3 length: 15 residues. V dropped 1 base and J dropped 5 bases, with 11 bases sitting between them. The CDR3 DNA reads TGTGCCAGCAGTTTATCCAGAGCAGGAAATGAAAAACTGTTTTTT. Its protein is CASSLSRAGNEKLFF.

Ten or more counts support this clone. This may arise from a read error, as a much more abundant clone is one base away. The chain is built from TRBV6-2 or TRBV6-3 and TRBJ2-1; 7 positions match TRBD2. CDR1 and CDR2 (germline): MNHEY, SVGEGT. The CDR3 contains 15 residues. CDR3: CASSLAGEAYNEQFF. The CDR3 coding sequence is TGTGCCAGCAGTTTGGCGGGAGAGGCCTACAATGAGCAGTTCTTT.

This clone was observed a handful of times. The junction departs from the called germline gene at one end, perhaps through a read error. The V and J genes are TRBV2 and TRBJ2-7; no clear D gene. Germline CDR1 and CDR2: SNHLY and FYNNEI. The CDR3 sequence is 14 residues long. CDR3 region: CANSENVVAYEQYF. The CDR3 DNA reads as TGTGCCAACAGTGAAAACGTGGTGGCCTACGAGCAGTACTTC.

This clone was seen many times. The V call is TRBV9, the J call TRBJ1-2; TRBD1 might be the D (5 bases). Deletions cut 3 bases from V and 8 bases from J, with 17 bases between. The CDR3 contains 14 residues. Germline-derived CDR1 and CDR2 are SGDLS and YYNGEE. As DNA, the CDR3 is TGTGCCAGCAGCGGGGACGGATACCCCGTCGGCTACACCTTC. Its protein product is CASSGDGYPVGYTF.

Many counts were recorded for this clone. This chain connects TRBV27 to TRBJ2-7, with D perhaps TRBD2 (6 bases). Trimming left V 6 bases short and J 0 bases short, with 21 bases between. Germline V gene sequence: CDR1 MNHEY, CDR2 SMNVEV (reference sequence). The CDR3 has 17 residues. CDR3 bases: TGTGCCAGCAGCCTGGGGGGACCAACAACCTCCTCCTACGAGCAGTACTTC. This encodes CASSLGGPTTSSYEQYF.

This clone was counted at least ten times. The chain couples TRBV24-1 to TRBJ1-3; D remains ambiguous. The germline V and J ends were trimmed by 3 bases and 4 bases, with 6 bases remaining between them. Per the germline V gene, CDR1 is KGHDR and CDR2 is SFDVKD. The CDR3 covers 13 residues. In DNA form, the CDR3 reads TGTGCCACCAGTGATGGTGGGGGAAACACCATATATTTT. The encoded protein is CATSDGGGNTIYF.

This clone has a count of ten or more. The CDR3 DNA reads TGTGCCAGCAGTTCCCCTAGCGGCCCCCCCTCCTACGAGCAGTACTTC. Its translation: CASSSPSGPPSYEQYF. The rearrangement joins TRBV27 to TRBJ2-7, with 7 nucleotides matching TRBD2. CDR1 is MNHEY, CDR2 SMNVEV, per germline (reference sequence). The CDR3 totals 16 residues. J gave up 0 bases and V 4 bases, and 9 bases lay outside the gene matches.

The genes are TRBV30 and TRBJ2-7, with unresolved D. V was pared by 4 bases and J by 5 bases, with 15 bases between. CDR3 length: 13 residues. Looked up from germline, CDR1 is GTSNPN and CDR2 is SVGIG (reference sequence). The DNA for the CDR3 is TGTGCCTGGATCCGGTACGTGAGCCACGAGCAGTACTTC. It yields the protein CAWIRYVSHEQYF.

This clone came up a few times. Being one base from a much bigger clone, this may be a read error. The chain is built from TRBV2 and TRBJ1-3, with TRBD1 as a possible D gene (5 bases). The CDR3 extends over 15 amino acids. Germline-derived CDR1 and CDR2 are SNHLY and FYNNEI. The CDR3 DNA reads TGTGCCAGCAGCCCGCACAGGAGCTCTGTAAACACCATATATTTT. Protein: CASSPHRSSVNTIYF.

A remark on this clone: The CDR3 ends on some other residue instead of the conserved phenylalanine or tryptophan, so this is likely a read error. V is TRBV7-9 and J is TRBJ1-2; no reliable D call. Germline CDR1 reads SEHNR; CDR2 reads FQNEAQ (reference sequence). V was clipped by 4 bases and J by 7 bases, with 19 bases between them. The CDR3 covers 15 residues. In nucleotides, the CDR3 is TGTGCCAGCAGCTCAGGAGGAATCGGCTTGATTGGCTACACCATC. Encoded protein: CASSSGGIGLIGYTI.

This clone occurred many times. The chain recombines TRBV6-1 with TRBJ1-5, with a possible D match to TRBD1 (6 bases). Trimming removed 6 bases from V and 5 bases from J, with 11 bases in between. From germline, CDR1 is MNHNS and CDR2 SASEGT. There are 13 residues in the CDR3. CDR3 in DNA: TGTGCCAGCAGCTCACAGGGAGATCAGCCCCAGCATTTT. Its translation: CASSSQGDQPQHF.

This clone was found a few times. Since a much larger clone is just one base distant, this may be a read error. The V gene is TRBV20-1, the J gene TRBJ2-7; D remains unclear. CDR1 and CDR2 (germline): DFQATT, SNEGSKA (reference sequence). The CDR3 totals 14 residues. Trimming stripped 1 base from V and 2 bases from J, with 12 bases between. DNA for the CDR3: TGCAGTGCTAGAGGATGTAGAACTGCCTACGAGCAGTACTTC. Amino acid sequence: CSARGCRTAYEQYF.